This TCR beta chain was sequenced for a study of blood T cell repertoires in COVID-19. Looked up from germline, CDR1 is ENHRY and CDR2 is SYGVKD. This CDR3 has 14 amino acids. Trimming shortened V by 8 bases and J by 0 bases, and 12 bases separated the two germline ends. In the authors' workflow: It was from reference gene primer amplification that nucleated cell counts were estimated. Generated by immunoSEQ multiplex PCR, the TCRdb table keeps only in-frame clones and is missing some. Clone size and the V and J calls come from that table; the DNA yielded D and trimming. The sample has 85,000 to 100,000 clones, around 84% seen once; the top ten hold 10% to 15%.

Sequencing was done on a sample of peripheral blood. The TCR originated in an older woman in a cohort sampled during active or convalescent COVID-19. This chain connects TRBV10-3 to TRBJ2-3; D is perhaps TRBD1 (6 bases). The CDR3 loop reads CAIARDISTDTQYF. In nucleotides, the CDR3 is TGTGCCATCGCCAGGGACATTAGCACAGATACGCAGTATTTT.